The rows below give T cell receptor beta chains drawn from one sample of a study of graft-versus-host responses after intestinal transplantation. TCRdb keeps only in-frame clones here, not all; method: immunoSEQ multiplex PCR. Here the sample spans about 120,000 clones, about 95% being singletons. The antigens these receptors bind are not known. The sequencing here drew on unstimulated CD8+ T cells sorted from spleen or lymph node cells, taken before intestinal transplant. These receptors came from a human donor who received an intestinal transplant. Each CDR3 is given with its conserved first and last residue. Size values are once, few and many counts, or a class for expanded clones, and some rows have none.

. | TRBV29-1 | CSVEGAYEQYF
. | TRBV9 | CASSVSGRDEQYF
. | TRBV6-5 | CASSYGLADTGELFF
. | TRBV7-2 | CASSFRRGVSGYTF
. | TRBV6-5 | CASSYSGQGPQETQYF
. | TRBV25-1 | CASSEETGWQETQYF
few | TRBV10-3 | CAISVKRLAGNLYEQYF
once | TRBV15 | CATSRGSIETSGPYEQYF
. | TRBV10-2 | CASSEMAGSTDTQYF
once | TRBV7-2 | CASSSPGGDGGYTF
. | TRBV28 | CASSLSPGPANYGYTF
. | TRBV5-6 | CATATGTSSYNEQFF
. | TRBV4-1 | CASSRHVASGRQTYGYTF
. | TRBV7-9 | CASSLVQGSQETQYF
. | TRBV13 | CASSSGRQPQHF
. | TRBV5-1 | CASSLADGGTEAFF
. | TRBV7-3 | CASSSGPGRRGDEQFF
. | TRBV7-9 | CASSPPGGNYEQYF
. | TRBV28 | CASSFLGQSEAFF
. | TRBV5-1 | CASRSGLAGFYEQYF
. | TRBV5-4 | CASSSTPDTQYF
. | TRBV4-3 | CASSQGLASGSSEQYF
. | TRBV28 | CAYPPAEYF
once | TRBV9 | CASSVGGEDTQYF
. | TRBV6-5 | CASSPSSRPPYGYTF
. | TRBV28 | CASSLSFGYTF
. | TRBV4-1 | CASSQQAGGYTGELFF